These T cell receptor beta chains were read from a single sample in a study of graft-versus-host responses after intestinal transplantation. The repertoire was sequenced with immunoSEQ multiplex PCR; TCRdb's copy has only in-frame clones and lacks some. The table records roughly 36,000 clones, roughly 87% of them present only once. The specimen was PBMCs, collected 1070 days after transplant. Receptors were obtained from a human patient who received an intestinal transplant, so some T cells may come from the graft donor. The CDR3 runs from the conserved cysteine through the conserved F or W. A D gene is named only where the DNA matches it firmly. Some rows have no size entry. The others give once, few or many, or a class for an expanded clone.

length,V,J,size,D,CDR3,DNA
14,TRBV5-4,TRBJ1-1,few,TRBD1,CAGGTGGSNTEAFF,TGTGCCGGCGGGACAGGGGGCTCGAACACTGAAGCTTTCTTT
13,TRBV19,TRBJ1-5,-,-,CASRTDRNQPQHF,TGTGCCAGTAGGACAGATCGCAATCAGCCCCAGCATTTT
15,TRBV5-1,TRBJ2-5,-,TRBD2,CASSPAPGGKETQYF,TGCGCCAGCAGCCCAGCACCGGGGGGGAAAGAGACCCAGTACTTC
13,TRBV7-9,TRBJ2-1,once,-,CASSPPPVGEQFF,TGTGCCAGCAGTCCCCCCCCAGTAGGTGAGCAGTTCTTC
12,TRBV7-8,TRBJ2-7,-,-,CASSRAGYEQYF,TGTGCCAGCAGCCGGGCTGGTTACGAGCAGTACTTC
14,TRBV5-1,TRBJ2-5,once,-,CASSGYRVRETQYF,TGCGCCAGCAGCGGCTACAGGGTGAGGGAGACCCAGTACTTC
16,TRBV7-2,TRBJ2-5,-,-,CASSLTPGGYQETQYF,TGTGCCAGCAGCTTAACCCCCGGCGGGTACCAAGAGACCCAGTACTTC
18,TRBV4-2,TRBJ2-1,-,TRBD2,CASSQDGTSGSSYNEQFF,TGTGCCAGCAGCCAAGATGGGACTAGCGGGAGCTCCTACAATGAGCAGTTCTTC
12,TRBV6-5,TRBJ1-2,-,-,CASRGLVYGYTF,TGTGCCAGCAGGGGACTAGTCTATGGCTACACCTTC
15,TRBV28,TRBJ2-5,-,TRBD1,CASSPDRDLVETQYF,TGTGCCAGCAGTCCGGACAGGGACCTAGTGGAGACCCAGTACTTC
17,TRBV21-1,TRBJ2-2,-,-,CASRPLGGRENTGELFF,TGTGCCAGCAGACCCCTTGGGGGGCGGGAGAACACCGGGGAGCTGTTTTTT
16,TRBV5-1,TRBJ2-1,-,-,CASSLEWRSSYNEQFF,TGCGCCAGCAGCCTAGAATGGAGAAGCTCCTACAATGAGCAGTTCTTC
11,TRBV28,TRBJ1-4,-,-,CASSPGEKLFF,TGTGCCAGCAGCCCCGGGGAAAAACTGTTTTTT
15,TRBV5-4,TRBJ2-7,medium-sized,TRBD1,CASSPGTEVSYEQYF,TGTGCCAGCAGCCCCGGGACAGAAGTATCCTACGAGCAGTACTTC
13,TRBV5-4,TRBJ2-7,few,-,CASSLGPLYEQYF,TGTGCCAGCAGCTTGGGGCCCCTATACGAGCAGTACTTC
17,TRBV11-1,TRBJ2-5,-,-,CASSPRVGGVYQETQYF,TGTGCCAGCAGCCCCCGAGTGGGCGGGGTTTACCAAGAGACCCAGTACTTC
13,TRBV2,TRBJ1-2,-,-,CASTEDSYYGYTF,TGTGCCAGCACGGAAGACAGCTACTATGGCTACACCTTC
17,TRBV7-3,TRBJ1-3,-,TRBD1,CASSPQGVEISGNTIYF,TGTGCCAGCAGCCCACAGGGGGTGGAGATCTCTGGAAACACCATATATTTT
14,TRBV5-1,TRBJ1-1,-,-,CASSLYPEGTEAFF,TGCGCCAGCAGCTTGTACCCCGAAGGGACTGAAGCTTTCTTT
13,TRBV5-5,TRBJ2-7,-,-,CASSLGGIYEQYF,TGTGCCAGCAGCTTGGGAGGGATCTACGAGCAGTACTTC
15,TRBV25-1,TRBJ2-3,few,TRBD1,CASSDDRGLTDTQYF,TGTGCCAGCAGTGATGACAGGGGGCTCACAGATACGCAGTATTTT
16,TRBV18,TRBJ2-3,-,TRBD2,CASSQGLAGSTDTQYF,TGTGCCAGCTCACAAGGGCTAGCGGGGAGCACAGATACGCAGTATTTT
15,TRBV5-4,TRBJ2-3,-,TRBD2,CASSYREADTDTQYF,TGTGCCAGCAGCTATCGGGAGGCCGACACAGATACGCAGTATTTT
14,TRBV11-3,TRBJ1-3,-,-,CASSLPGGGNTIYF,TGTGCCAGCAGCTTACCTGGGGGGGGAAACACCATATATTTT
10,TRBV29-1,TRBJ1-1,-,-,CSVEETRAFF,TGCAGCGTTGAAGAAACGAGAGCTTTCTTT
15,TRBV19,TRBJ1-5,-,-,CASSIEAYSNQPQHF,TGTGCCAGTAGTATAGAAGCCTATAGCAATCAGCCCCAGCATTTT
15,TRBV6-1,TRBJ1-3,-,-,CASSETPSSGNTIYF,TGTGCCAGCAGTGAAACGCCCTCCTCTGGAAACACCATATATTTT
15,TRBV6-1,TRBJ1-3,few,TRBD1,CASNWDRASGNTIYF,TGTGCCAGCAACTGGGACAGGGCCTCTGGAAACACCATATATTTT
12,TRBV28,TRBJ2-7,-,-,CASSFRAGEQYF,TGTGCCAGCAGTTTCCGAGCGGGCGAGCAGTACTTC
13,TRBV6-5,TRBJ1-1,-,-,CASSRTAATEAFF,TGTGCCAGCAGCCGTACAGCGGCCACTGAAGCTTTCTTT
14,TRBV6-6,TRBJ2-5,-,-,CASSYEGHQETQYF,TGTGCCAGCAGTTACGAGGGTCACCAAGAGACCCAGTACTTC
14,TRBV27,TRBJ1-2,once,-,CASSLAGLGSGYTF,TGTGCCAGCAGTTTAGCAGGGCTGGGATCTGGCTACACCTTC
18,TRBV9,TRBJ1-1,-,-,CASSVIKPENYWDTEAFF,TGTGCCAGCAGCGTTATCAAGCCGGAGAATTATTGGGACACTGAAGCTTTCTTT
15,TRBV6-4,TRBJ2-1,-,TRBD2,CASSDGISGSNEQFF,TGTGCCAGCAGTGACGGTATTAGCGGGAGCAATGAGCAGTTCTTC
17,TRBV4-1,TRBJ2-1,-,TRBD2,CASSRDRLAGGLNEQFF,TGCGCCAGCAGCCGGGACCGACTAGCGGGGGGGCTCAATGAGCAGTTCTTC
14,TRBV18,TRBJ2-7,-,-,CASSPPGLRYEQYF,TGTGCCAGCTCACCACCTGGGCTCCGGTACGAGCAGTACTTC
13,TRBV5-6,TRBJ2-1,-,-,CASSFMSYNEQFF,TGTGCCAGCAGCTTTATGTCTTACAATGAGCAGTTCTTC
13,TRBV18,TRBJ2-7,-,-,CASSPLGAHEQYF,TGTGCCAGCTCACCACTCGGGGCCCACGAGCAGTACTTC
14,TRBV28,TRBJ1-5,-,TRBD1,CASSPRQGSQPQHF,TGTGCCAGCAGTCCCCGACAGGGATCCCAGCCCCAGCATTTT
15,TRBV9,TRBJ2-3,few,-,CASSGDTGGTDTQYF,TGTGCCAGCAGCGGGGATACCGGGGGCACAGATACGCAGTATTTT
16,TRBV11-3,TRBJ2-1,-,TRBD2,CASSGASGSSYNEQFF,TGTGCCAGCAGCGGGGCTAGCGGGAGCTCCTACAATGAGCAGTTCTTC
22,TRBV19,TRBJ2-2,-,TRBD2,CASSNNRERVPIAGADTGELFF,TGTGCCAGTAGTAACAACAGAGAAAGAGTTCCAATAGCGGGGGCCGACACCGGGGAGCTGTTTTTT
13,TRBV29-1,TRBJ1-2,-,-,CSAQPAGNYGYTF,TGCAGCGCCCAACCGGCGGGGAACTATGGCTACACCTTC
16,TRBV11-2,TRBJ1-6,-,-,CASSPVAGPYNSPLHF,TGTGCCAGCAGCCCCGTGGCAGGGCCCTATAATTCACCCCTCCACTTT
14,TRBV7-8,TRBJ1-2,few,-,CASSLAIGIYGYTF,TGTGCCAGCAGCTTAGCCATAGGAATCTATGGCTACACCTTC
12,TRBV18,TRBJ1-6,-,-,CASSPRSSPLHF,TGTGCCAGCTCACCTCGTAGTTCACCCCTCCACTTT
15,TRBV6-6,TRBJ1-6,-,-,CASSPEGGMNSPLHF,TGTGCCAGCAGCCCGGAGGGGGGAATGAATTCACCCCTCCACTTT
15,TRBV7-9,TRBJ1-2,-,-,CASSTSSSGFYGYTF,TGTGCCAGCAGTACCAGTAGTAGCGGTTTCTATGGCTACACCTTC
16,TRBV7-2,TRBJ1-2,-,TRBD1,CASSSQTAGTGEGYTF,TGTGCCAGCAGCTCACAAACTGCCGGGACAGGGGAAGGCTACACCTTC
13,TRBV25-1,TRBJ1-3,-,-,CASSEISGNTIYF,TGTGCCAGCAGTGAGATCTCTGGAAACACCATATATTTT
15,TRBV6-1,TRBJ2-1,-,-,CASSESLGSSNEQFF,TGTGCCAGCAGTGAGAGTCTAGGAAGCAGCAATGAGCAGTTCTTC
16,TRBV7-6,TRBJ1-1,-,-,CASSSLGGVMNTEAFF,TGTGCCAGCAGCTCTTTGGGGGGCGTCATGAACACTGAAGCTTTCTTT
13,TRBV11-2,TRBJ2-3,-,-,CASSFTVTDTQYF,TGTGCCAGCAGCTTTACGGTGACAGATACGCAGTATTTT